The present entry profiles one T cell receptor (beta chain) with its context. As yet, its antigen is unknown. A read error is likely, as this CDR3 ends without the conserved phenylalanine or tryptophan. This sample's RNA came from whole unsorted tissue. Newly diagnosed lung cancer patients had thoracic surgery in China, August–late 2014, without prior chemotherapy. Germline lookup yields CDR1 MGHRA and CDR2 YSYEKL. The CDR3 is 17 amino acids. The sample is drawn from a study of tumor and adjacent non-tumor tissue in lung cancer. Across the study: Patients were aged about 30 to 85, 10 men and about five women, stage I to III.

Whole-study results and caveats: Normal lung showed higher cumulative top 100 clone frequency than tumor.

A modified ARM-PCR protocol with three rounds of nested PCR amplified TCRbeta. TCRdb passed the multiplex PCR reads through MiXCR, listing each CDR3 protein once. Of around 71,000 distinct CDR3 sequences listed, about two thirds were seen once; the top ten hold about a tenth. The rearrangement uses TRBV4-1 and TRBJ2-3; maybe TRBD2 (6 bases). The sequence was collected from a middle-aged woman with non-small cell lung cancer. Sequencing was performed on lung tumor tissue. CDR3 in amino acids: CASSQDIISGSRDMQYL. The CDR3 DNA reads as TGCGCCAGCAGCCAAGATATAATTTCCGGGAGCAGAGATATGCAGTATTTG.